This T cell receptor (beta chain) came from a study of blood T cell repertoires in COVID-19. The protocol was immunoSEQ multiplex PCR, while the TCRdb copy is restricted to in-frame clones and leaves out a portion. The sample records around 190,000 clones, around 83% being singletons. This CDR3 is 19 amino acids long. V lost 4 bases and J 0 bases, leaving 20 bases between the germline ends. Germline V gives CDR1 SGHNT, CDR2 YYREEE (reference sequence). This rearrangement joins TRBV5-4 to TRBJ1-6, with D unresolved. The clonotype was recovered from a woman between 40 and 50 years old in a cohort exposed to, infected with or recovered from COVID-19 (not recorded which). Sequenced material: PBMCs or T cells enriched from blood (not recorded which). The CDR3 region has the DNA TGTGCCAGCAGCCTTTCCCCCCCAATGGCGGGCTCCTATAATTCACCCCTCCACTTT. It translates to CASSLSPPMAGSYNSPLHF.